This entry lists 24 T cell receptor beta chains sequenced from one sample in a study of cytomegalovirus exposure and HLA in healthy donors. Primers for the PCR totalled 60 Vbeta and 13 Jbeta. Sequencing used immunoSEQ multiplex PCR; TCRdb keeps in-frame clones, though not all of them. Of about 190,000 clones in the sample, under 80% were seen once. Sequencing input: PBMCs. The receptors shown here come from a man younger than 45 in good health and CMV-seropositive.

The chain is built from TRBV28 and TRBJ2-1; TRBD2 matches at 8 bases. With 7 bases clipped from V and 5 bases from J, the junction kept 13 bases outside the gene matches. Germline loops: CDR1 MDHEN, CDR2 SYDVKM. CDR3 size: 16 residues. CDR3 in amino acids: CASTQEGLEFHNEQFF. The CDR3, as DNA: TGTGCCAGCACCCAAGAGGGACTAGAGTTTCACAATGAGCAGTTCTTC.

V gene TRBV28 combines with J gene TRBJ2-7, with 14 positions matching TRBD2. With V trimmed by 5 bases and J by 9 bases, 9 bases remained unmatched. Germline loops: CDR1 MDHEN, CDR2 SYDVKM. The CDR3 runs 15 residues. The CDR3 sequence: CASSLGTSGRKGQYF. The CDR3 DNA follows: TGTGCCAGCAGTCTCGGGACTAGCGGGAGAAAAGGGCAGTACTTC.

The CDR3 DNA reads TGTGCCTTAAGCGGGAGCGGCACAGATACGCAGTATTTT. This translates into CALSGSGTDTQYF. The chain combines TRBV30 with TRBJ2-3; 8 positions agree with TRBD2. CDR3 length: 13 amino acids. CDR1 is GTSNPN, CDR2 SVGIG, per germline (reference sequence). Germline trimming cut 7 bases from V and 1 base from J; bases unmatched to any gene: 4.

The rearrangement uses TRBV6-1 and TRBJ1-5, with D uncertain. Trimming cost V 7 bases and J 4 bases, with 11 bases left between them. Germline-derived CDR1 and CDR2 are MNHNS and SASEGT. The CDR3 has 13 amino acids. CDR3 nucleotide sequence: TGTGCCAGCACCTCCCCGGGGAATCAGCCCCAGCATTTT. This translates into CASTSPGNQPQHF.

The chain carries TRBV10-3 and TRBJ1-1; TRBD1 aligns across 7 bases. Trimming removed 5 bases from V and 2 bases from J; junction bases left unmatched: 5. The CDR3 consists of 14 residues. Germline lookup yields CDR1 ENHRY and CDR2 SYGVKD. In nucleotides, the CDR3 is TGTGCCATCAGTCCCAGACAGGGCAACACTGAAGCTTTCTTT. It codes for CAISPRQGNTEAFF.

CDR3 amino acids: CASSLALGGRDTQYF. The CDR3 nucleotides are TGTGCCAGCAGCTTAGCGCTGGGGGGGAGAGATACGCAGTATTTT. J is TRBJ2-3 and V is TRBV7-8; the match to TRBD2 covers 7 bases. Per the germline V gene, CDR1 is SGHVS and CDR2 is FQNEAQ. The V gene end was trimmed by 0 bases and the J gene end by 5 bases; junction bases not matched to a gene: 5. The CDR3 is 15 residues long.

The rearrangement joins TRBV28 to TRBJ1-4; D ambiguous. V shed 3 bases and J shed 7 bases, with 12 bases lying between them. The V gene's germline CDR1 is MDHEN and CDR2 SYDVKM. This CDR3 contains 14 residues. For the CDR3, the DNA is TGTGCCAGCAGTTTCGGGAGGGTCGGTGAAAAACTGTTTTTT. It is translated as CASSFGRVGEKLFF.

This chain connects TRBV27 to TRBJ2-5; the D gene is possibly TRBD2 (5 bases). Germline V gene data show CDR1 as MNHEY and CDR2 as SMNVEV (reference sequence). Trimming removed 1 base at V and 4 bases at J, with 10 bases between. The CDR3 spans 14 residues. The CDR3 spells CASSLYPAVETQYF. The CDR3 coding sequence is TGTGCCAGCAGTTTATACCCAGCGGTAGAGACCCAGTACTTC.

The CDR3 spells CATSKRTSGESTDTQYF. CDR3 DNA: TGTGCCACCAGCAAACGGACTAGCGGGGAAAGCACAGATACGCAGTATTTT. This sequence joins TRBV15 and TRBJ2-3; 12 bases line up with TRBD2. V lost 4 bases to trimming and J lost 0 bases; unmatched junction nucleotides: 5. The CDR3 totals 17 residues. Per germline, CDR1 LNHNV and CDR2 YYDKDF (reference sequence).

The J gene is TRBJ2-7, the V gene TRBV7-9; tentative D call: TRBD1 (5 bases). This CDR3 has 14 residues. The V gene lost 6 bases and the J gene lost 4 bases, with 16 bases spanning the gap. Germline-derived CDR1 and CDR2 are SEHNR and FQNEAQ (reference sequence). CDR3 sequence: CASSGVDTSYEQYF. The CDR3 DNA reads as TGTGCCAGCAGTGGGGTGGACACTTCGTACGAGCAGTACTTC. Together with reference TRBV7-9 and TRBJ2-7, the CDR3 gives the full variable domain: DTGVSQNPRHKITKRGQNVTFRCDPISEHNRLYWYRQTLGQGPEFLTYFQNEAQLEKSRLLSDRFSAERPKGSFSTLEIQRTEQGDSAMYLCASSGVDTSYEQYFGPGTRLTVT.

The V call is TRBV5-1, the J call TRBJ2-1; TRBD1 matches 10 bases. Trimming removed 3 bases from V and 7 bases from J; junction bases left unmatched: 1. Germline CDR1 reads SGHRS; CDR2 reads YFSETQ. The CDR3 contains 13 residues. CDR3 in amino acids: CASSSDRGNEQFF. The CDR3 DNA reads TGCGCCAGCAGCTCGGACAGGGGGAATGAGCAGTTCTTC.

The chain couples TRBV28 to TRBJ2-5; TRBD1 agrees at 9 bases. The CDR3 runs 15 residues. V dropped 6 bases and J dropped 5; count of bases not matched to a gene: 10. Germline V gives CDR1 MDHEN, CDR2 SYDVKM. The CDR3 protein is CASSKLGQGIETQYF. The CDR3, as DNA: TGTGCCAGCAGCAAATTAGGACAGGGGATCGAGACCCAGTACTTC.

The CDR3, as DNA: TGTGCCAGCAGACAGGGAACGAAAGAGACCCAGTACTTC. It yields the protein CASRQGTKETQYF. The chain links TRBV27 to TRBJ2-5, with D maybe TRBD1 (6 bases). V was shortened by 6 bases and J by 3 bases, with 11 bases between the two germline ends. Germline V gene sequence: CDR1 MNHEY, CDR2 SMNVEV (reference sequence). The CDR3 length is 13 residues.

The J gene is TRBJ2-3, the V gene TRBV6-1; D gene unclear. The CDR3 totals 11 residues. Germline assignment: CDR1 MNHNS and CDR2 SASEGT. Trimming left V 5 bases short and J 4 bases short, with 4 bases between. The CDR3 DNA follows: TGTGCCAGCAGTTGGCCAGATACGCAGTATTTT. Its protein product is CASSWPDTQYF.

As to this clone: This same CDR3 is encoded by further DNA sequences in the sample. The chain joins TRBV18 to TRBJ1-1; the D gene is possibly TRBD1 (5 bases). The CDR3 is made up of 14 amino acids. Trimming left V 1 base short and J 3 bases short, with 9 bases between. Germline CDR1 and CDR2: KGHSH and LQKENI. CDR3 in amino acids: CASSPQGPYTEAFF. DNA of the CDR3: TGTGCCAGCTCACCACAGGGGCCCTACACTGAAGCTTTCTTT.

The chain carries TRBV7-3 and TRBJ2-5, with D unclear. This CDR3 spans 14 amino acids. The germline V gene encodes CDR1 SGHTA and CDR2 FQGTGA. Trimming left V 5 bases short and J 4 bases short, with 14 bases between. CDR3 nucleotides: TGTGCCAGCAGCCTCCGAGAGGCGGCAGAGACCCAGTACTTC. Translation gives CASSLREAAETQYF.

The chain joins TRBV6-1 to TRBJ2-5, with 12 bases identical to TRBD2. Germline V gives CDR1 MNHNS, CDR2 SASEGT. V trimming: 6 bases; J trimming: 5 bases; junction bases outside the gene matches: 7. CDR3 length: 15 amino acids. The CDR3 sequence is CASSQLAGGRETQYF. CDR3 bases: TGTGCCAGCAGCCAACTAGCGGGGGGTAGGGAGACCCAGTACTTC.

The chain employs TRBV9 and TRBJ1-1; tentative D call: TRBD1 (6 bases). The V end lost 4 bases, the J end lost 3 bases, and 16 bases lay between the germline ends. The V gene's germline CDR1 is SGDLS and CDR2 YYNGEE. This CDR3 is 15 amino acids long. Here the CDR3 reads CASSPETGVDTEAFF. The CDR3 nucleotides are TGTGCCAGCAGCCCCGAGACAGGAGTAGACACTGAAGCTTTCTTT.

J is TRBJ2-3 and V is TRBV18; 7 nucleotides line up with TRBD1. The CDR3 is made up of 15 amino acids. V lost 3 bases to trimming and J lost 2 bases; unmatched junction nucleotides: 5. Germline V gene sequence: CDR1 KGHSH, CDR2 LQKENI. This CDR3 reads CASSPWDSSTDTQYF. The CDR3 nucleotides are TGTGCCAGCTCACCGTGGGACAGCTCCACAGATACGCAGTATTTT.

This chain connects TRBV4-1 to TRBJ1-1, with D possibly matching TRBD1 (5 bases). V was pared by 1 base and J by 3 bases, with 15 bases between. The CDR3 spans 16 residues. Germline assignment: CDR1 MGHRA and CDR2 YSYEKL. The CDR3 nucleotides read TGCGCCAGCAGCCAAGGGGGCGTCCTTCGGGACACTGAAGCTTTCTTT. This encodes CASSQGGVLRDTEAFF.

The V gene is TRBV15, the J gene TRBJ2-1; D gene unclear. The germline CDR1 and CDR2 sequences are LNHNV and YYDKDF (reference sequence). This CDR3 has 14 residues. V lost 1 base and J 2 bases, leaving 6 bases between the germline ends. This CDR3 reads CATSRVFAYNEQFF. CDR3 in DNA: TGTGCCACCAGCAGAGTATTCGCCTACAATGAGCAGTTCTTC.

The V call is TRBV9, the J call TRBJ2-3; TRBD1 matches 7 bases. The ends lost 6 bases at V and 2 bases at J; junction bases unmatched: 9. This CDR3 region has 15 residues. Germline V gene sequence: CDR1 SGDLS, CDR2 YYNGEE. This CDR3 is CASNSAGGYTDTQYF. The CDR3 bases are TGTGCCAGCAACTCAGCAGGGGGATACACAGATACGCAGTATTTT. The entire variable domain, with the rest obtained from reference TRBV9 and TRBJ2-3, is as follows: DSGVTQTPKHLITATGQRVTLRCSPRSGDLSVYWYQQSLDQGLQFLIQYYNGEERAKGNILERFSAQQFPDLHSELNLSSLELGDSALYFCASNSAGGYTDTQYFGPGTRLTVL.

The chain joins TRBV5-1 to TRBJ2-7; D is unresolved. Trimming shortened V by 4 bases and J by 0 bases, and 8 bases separated the two germline ends. The CDR3 runs to 13 residues. Germline V lookup: CDR1 SGHRS, CDR2 YFSETQ. CDR3 protein: CASSIYSSYEQYF. For the CDR3, the DNA is TGCGCCAGCAGCATCTATAGCTCCTACGAGCAGTACTTC.

This chain links TRBV7-9 with TRBJ2-3; TRBD1 matches 9 bases. The germline gives CDR1 SEHNR, CDR2 FQNEAQ (reference sequence). The CDR3 covers 18 residues. Trimming at V came to 7 bases and at J to 1 base, leaving 15 bases not matched to a gene. The CDR3 protein is CASTLRRTGGVGTDTQYF. The CDR3 DNA reads TGTGCCAGCACCCTCCGCCGCACAGGGGGCGTCGGCACAGATACGCAGTATTTT. Supplemented by reference TRBV7-9 and TRBJ2-3, the full variable domain reads DTGVSQNPRHKITKRGQNVTFRCDPISEHNRLYWYRQTLGQGPEFLTYFQNEAQLEKSRLLSDRFSAERPKGSFSTLEIQRTEQGDSAMYLCASTLRRTGGVGTDTQYFGPGTRLTVL.